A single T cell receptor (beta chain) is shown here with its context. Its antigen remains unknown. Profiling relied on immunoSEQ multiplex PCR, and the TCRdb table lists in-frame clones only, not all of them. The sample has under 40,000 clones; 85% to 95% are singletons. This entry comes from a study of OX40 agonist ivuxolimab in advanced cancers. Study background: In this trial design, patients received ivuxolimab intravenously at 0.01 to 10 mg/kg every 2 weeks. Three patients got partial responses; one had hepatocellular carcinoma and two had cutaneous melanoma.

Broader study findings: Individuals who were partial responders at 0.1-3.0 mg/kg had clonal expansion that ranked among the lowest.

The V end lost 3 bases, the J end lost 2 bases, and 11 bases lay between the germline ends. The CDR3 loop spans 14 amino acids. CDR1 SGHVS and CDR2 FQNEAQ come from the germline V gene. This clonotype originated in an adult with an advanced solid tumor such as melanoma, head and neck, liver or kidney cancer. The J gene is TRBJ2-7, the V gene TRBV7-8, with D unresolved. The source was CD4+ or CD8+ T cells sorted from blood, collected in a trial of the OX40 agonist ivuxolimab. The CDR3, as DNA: TGTGCCAGCAGCTTTACTCCTGGAACCTACGAGCAGTACTTC. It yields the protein CASSFTPGTYEQYF.